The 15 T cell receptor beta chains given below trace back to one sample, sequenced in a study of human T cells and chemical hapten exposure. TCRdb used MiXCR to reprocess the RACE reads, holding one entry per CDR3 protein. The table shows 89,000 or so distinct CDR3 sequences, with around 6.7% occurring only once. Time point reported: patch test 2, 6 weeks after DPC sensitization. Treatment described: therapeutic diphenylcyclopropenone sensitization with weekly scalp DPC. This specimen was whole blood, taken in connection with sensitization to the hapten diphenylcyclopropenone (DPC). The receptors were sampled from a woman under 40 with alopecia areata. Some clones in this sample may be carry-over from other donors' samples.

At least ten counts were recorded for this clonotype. The CDR3 DNA is TGCAGCGGGGTAGGACAGCTCAACACTGAAGCTTTCTTT. Protein product: CSGVGQLNTEAFF. V usage is TRBV29-1 and J usage is TRBJ1-1; D possibly corresponds to TRBD1 (6 bases). Germline CDR1 SQVTM, CDR2 ANQGSEA. The V end lost 7 bases, the J end lost 2 bases, and 14 bases lay between the germline ends. CDR3 length: 13 residues. Drawing the rest from reference TRBV29-1 and TRBJ1-1, the complete variable domain is SAVISQKPSRDICQRGTSLTIQCQVDSQVTMMFWYRQQPGQSLTLIATANQGSEATYESGFVIDKFPISRPNLTFSTLTVSNMSPEDSSIYLCSGVGQLNTEAFFGQGTRLTVV.

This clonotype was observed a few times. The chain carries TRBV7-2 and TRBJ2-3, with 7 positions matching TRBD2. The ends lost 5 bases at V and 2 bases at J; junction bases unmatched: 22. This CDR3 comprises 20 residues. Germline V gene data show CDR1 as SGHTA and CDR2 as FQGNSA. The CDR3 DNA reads TGTGCCAGCAGCCTCGTTATGAGGGGATTTCCGGGGGGTTACACAGATACGCAGTATTTT. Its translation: CASSLVMRGFPGGYTDTQYF. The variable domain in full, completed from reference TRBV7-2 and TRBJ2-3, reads GAGVSQSPSNKVTEKGKDVELRCDPISGHTALYWYRQSLGQGLEFLIYFQGNSAPDKSGLPSDRFSAERTGGSVSTLTIQRTQQEDSAVYLCASSLVMRGFPGGYTDTQYFGPGTRLTVL.

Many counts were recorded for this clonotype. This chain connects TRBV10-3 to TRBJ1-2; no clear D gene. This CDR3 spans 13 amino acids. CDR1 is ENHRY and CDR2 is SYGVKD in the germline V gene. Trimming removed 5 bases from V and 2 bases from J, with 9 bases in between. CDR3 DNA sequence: TGTGCCATCAGTATCCCGGGGAACTATGGCTACACCTTC. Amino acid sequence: CAISIPGNYGYTF.

The CDR3 nucleotides read TGCAGCGTTGAAGAGCCCAGGGCCTATGGCTACACCTTC. It translates to CSVEEPRAYGYTF. The gene calls are TRBV29-1 and TRBJ1-2, with D tentatively TRBD1 (5 bases). Germline CDR1 SQVTM, CDR2 ANQGSEA. The V and J ends lost 0 bases and 4 bases respectively, with 9 bases between them. This CDR3 region has 13 residues.

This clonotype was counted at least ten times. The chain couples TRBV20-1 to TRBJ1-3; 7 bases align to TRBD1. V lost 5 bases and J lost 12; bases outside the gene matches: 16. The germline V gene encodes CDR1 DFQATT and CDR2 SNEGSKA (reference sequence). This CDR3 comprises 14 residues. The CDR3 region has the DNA TGCAGTGCTCTTGCAGGGGGTCCACAGGCTGGCATATATTTT. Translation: CSALAGGPQAGIYF.

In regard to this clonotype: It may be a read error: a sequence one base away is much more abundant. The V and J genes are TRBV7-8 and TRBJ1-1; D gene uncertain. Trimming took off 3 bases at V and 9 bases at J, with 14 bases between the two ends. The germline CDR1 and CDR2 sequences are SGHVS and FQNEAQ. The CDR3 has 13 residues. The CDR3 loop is CASSFFVSPKAFF. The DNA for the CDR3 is TGTGCCAGCAGCTTTTTCGTGAGCCCTAAAGCTTTCTTT.

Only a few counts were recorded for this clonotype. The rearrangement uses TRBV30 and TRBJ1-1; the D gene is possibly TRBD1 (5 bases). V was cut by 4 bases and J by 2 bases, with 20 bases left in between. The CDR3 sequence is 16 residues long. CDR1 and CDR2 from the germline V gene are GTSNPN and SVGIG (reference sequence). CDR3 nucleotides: TGTGCCTGGATCCTGTACCCTCCGGGGCCTAACACTGAAGCTTTCTTT. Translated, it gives CAWILYPPGPNTEAFF.

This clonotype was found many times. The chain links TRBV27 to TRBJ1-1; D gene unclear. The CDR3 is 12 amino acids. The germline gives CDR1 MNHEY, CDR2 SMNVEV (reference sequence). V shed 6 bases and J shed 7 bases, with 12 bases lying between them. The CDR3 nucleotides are TGTGCCAGCAGGACGATCCTAAATGAAGCTTTCTTT. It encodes CASRTILNEAFF.

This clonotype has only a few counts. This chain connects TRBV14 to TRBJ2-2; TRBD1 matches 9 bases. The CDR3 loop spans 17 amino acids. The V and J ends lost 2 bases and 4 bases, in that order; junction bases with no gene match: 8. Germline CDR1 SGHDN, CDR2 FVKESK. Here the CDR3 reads CASSQLVRTGATGELFF. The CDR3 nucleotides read TGTGCCAGCAGCCAACTGGTCCGGACAGGGGCCACCGGGGAGCTGTTTTTT. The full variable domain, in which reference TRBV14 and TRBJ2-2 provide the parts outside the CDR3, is EAGVTQFPSHSVIEKGQTVTLRCDPISGHDNLYWYRRVMGKEIKFLLHFVKESKQDESGMPNNRFLAERTGGTYSTLKVQPAELEDSGVYFCASSQLVRTGATGELFFGEGSRLTVL.

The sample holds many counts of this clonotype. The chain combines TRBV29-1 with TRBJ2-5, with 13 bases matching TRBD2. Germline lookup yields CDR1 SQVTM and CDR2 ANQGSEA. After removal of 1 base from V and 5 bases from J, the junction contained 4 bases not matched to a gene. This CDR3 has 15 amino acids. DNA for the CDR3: TGCAGCGTTGAAGTACTAGCGGGGGGGCGGGAGACCCAGTACTTC. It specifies CSVEVLAGGRETQYF.

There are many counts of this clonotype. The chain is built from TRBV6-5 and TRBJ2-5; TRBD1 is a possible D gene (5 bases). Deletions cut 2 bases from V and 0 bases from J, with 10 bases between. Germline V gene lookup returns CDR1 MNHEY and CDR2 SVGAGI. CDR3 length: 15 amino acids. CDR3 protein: CASSYGAGYQETQYF. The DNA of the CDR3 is TGTGCCAGCAGTTACGGGGCAGGATACCAAGAGACCCAGTACTTC.

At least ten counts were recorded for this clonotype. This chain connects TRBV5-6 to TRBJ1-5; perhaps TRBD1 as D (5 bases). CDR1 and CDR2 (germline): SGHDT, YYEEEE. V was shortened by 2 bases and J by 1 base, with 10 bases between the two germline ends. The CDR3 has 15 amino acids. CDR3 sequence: CASSFGTVSNQPQHF. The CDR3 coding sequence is TGTGCCAGCAGCTTTGGGACGGTGAGCAATCAGCCCCAGCATTTT.

Written as DNA, the CDR3 is TGTGCCAGCAGCTTCGGTTACGCAGCTTTCTTT. Translated, it gives CASSFGYAAFF. The chain links TRBV11-2 to TRBJ1-1; no firm D call. V lost 3 bases and J lost 10, with 9 bases in between. The CDR3 spans 11 residues. Germline CDR1 is SGHAT and CDR2 is FQNNGV.

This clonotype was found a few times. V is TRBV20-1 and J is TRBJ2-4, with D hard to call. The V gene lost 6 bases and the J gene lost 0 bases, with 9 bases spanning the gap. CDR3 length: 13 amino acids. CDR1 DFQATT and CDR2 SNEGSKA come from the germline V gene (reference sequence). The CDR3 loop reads CSAVGLAKNIQYF. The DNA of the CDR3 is TGCAGTGCCGTGGGGTTAGCCAAAAACATTCAGTACTTC.

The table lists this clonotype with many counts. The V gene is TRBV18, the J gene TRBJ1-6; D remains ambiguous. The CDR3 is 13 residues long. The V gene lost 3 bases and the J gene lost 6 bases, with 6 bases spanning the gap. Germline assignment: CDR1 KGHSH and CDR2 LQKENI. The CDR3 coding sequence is TGTGCCAGCTCACCTGAACTTAATTCACCCCTCCACTTT. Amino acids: CASSPELNSPLHF. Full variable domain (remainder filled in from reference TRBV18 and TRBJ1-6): NAGVMQNPRHLVRRRGQEARLRCSPMKGHSHVYWYRQLPEEGLKFMVYLQKENIIDESGMPKERFSAEFPKEGPSILRIQQVVRGDSAAYFCASSPELNSPLHFGNGTRLTVT.